A single T cell receptor (beta chain) is shown here with its context. Authors' analysis steps: Nucleated cell number was recorded as an estimate derived from reference gene primer amplification. Libraries were prepared by immunoSEQ multiplex PCR; TCRdb keeps only in-frame clonotypes and omits some of them. The DNA gave D and trimming, while V, J and clone size come from that table. This table has about 130,000 clones, around 89% appearing once. The data were obtained in a study of blood T cell repertoires in COVID-19. The source of this sequence is a man in his sixties or seventies with active COVID-19. The sequencing input was peripheral blood.

DNA of the CDR3: TGTGCCAGCAGCCAAACCGGGACCTACGAGCAGTACTTC. Translating gives CASSQTGTYEQYF. This chain connects TRBV7-6 to TRBJ2-7, with TRBD2 as a possible D gene (5 bases). CDR1 and CDR2 from the germline V gene are SGHVS and FNYEAQ. V was pared by 5 bases and J by 2 bases, with 10 bases between. This CDR3 is 13 amino acids long.